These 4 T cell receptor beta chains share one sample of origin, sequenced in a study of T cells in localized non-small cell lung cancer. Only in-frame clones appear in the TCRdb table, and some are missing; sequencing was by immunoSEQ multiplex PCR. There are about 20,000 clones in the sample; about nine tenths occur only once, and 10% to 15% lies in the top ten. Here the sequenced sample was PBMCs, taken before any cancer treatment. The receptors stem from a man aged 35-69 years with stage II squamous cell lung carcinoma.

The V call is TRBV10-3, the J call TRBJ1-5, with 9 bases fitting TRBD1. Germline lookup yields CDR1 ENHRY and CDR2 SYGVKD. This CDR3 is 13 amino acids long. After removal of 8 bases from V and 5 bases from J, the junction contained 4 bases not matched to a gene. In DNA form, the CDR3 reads TGTGCCATCGGACGGGACAGGGATCAGCCCCAGCATTTT. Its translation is CAIGRDRDQPQHF.

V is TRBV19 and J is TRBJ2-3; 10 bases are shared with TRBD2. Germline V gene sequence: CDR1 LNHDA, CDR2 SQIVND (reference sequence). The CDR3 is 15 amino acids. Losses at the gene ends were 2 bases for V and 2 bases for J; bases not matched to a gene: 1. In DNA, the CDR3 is TGTGCCAGTAGTATACTAGCGGGAGCCACAGATACGCAGTATTTT. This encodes CASSILAGATDTQYF.

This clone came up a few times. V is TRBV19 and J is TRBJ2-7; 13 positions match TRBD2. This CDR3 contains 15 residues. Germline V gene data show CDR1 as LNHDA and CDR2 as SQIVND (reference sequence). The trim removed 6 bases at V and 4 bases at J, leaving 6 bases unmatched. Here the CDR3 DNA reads TGTGCCAGTAGCACACTAGCGGGAGGGCCATACGAGCAGTACTTC. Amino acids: CASSTLAGGPYEQYF.

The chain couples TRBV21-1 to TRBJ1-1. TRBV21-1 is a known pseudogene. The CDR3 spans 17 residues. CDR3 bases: TGTGCCAGCAGCAAAGATATTACCGGGACGGTGGGCACTGAAGCTTTCTTT. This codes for CASSKDITGTVGTEAFF.